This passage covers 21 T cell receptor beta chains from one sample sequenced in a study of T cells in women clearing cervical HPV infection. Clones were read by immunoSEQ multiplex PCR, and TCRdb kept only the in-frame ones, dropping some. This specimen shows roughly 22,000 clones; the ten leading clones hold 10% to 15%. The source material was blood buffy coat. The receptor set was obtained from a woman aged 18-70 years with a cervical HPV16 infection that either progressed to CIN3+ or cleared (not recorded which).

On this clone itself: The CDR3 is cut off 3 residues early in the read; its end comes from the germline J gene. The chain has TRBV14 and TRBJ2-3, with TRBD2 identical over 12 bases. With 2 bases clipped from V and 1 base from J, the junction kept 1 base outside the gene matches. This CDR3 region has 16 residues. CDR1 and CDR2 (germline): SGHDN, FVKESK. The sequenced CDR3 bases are TGTGCCAGCAGCCAACTAGCGGGGGGGCGCACAGATACG. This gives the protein CASSQLAGGRTDT. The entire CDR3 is CASSQLAGGRTDTQYF.

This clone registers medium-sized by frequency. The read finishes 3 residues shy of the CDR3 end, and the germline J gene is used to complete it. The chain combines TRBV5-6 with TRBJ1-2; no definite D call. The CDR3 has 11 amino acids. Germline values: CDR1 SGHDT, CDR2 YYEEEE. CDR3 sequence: CASRFRVGYTF. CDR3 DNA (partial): TGTGCCAGCAGATTCAGAGTCGGC.

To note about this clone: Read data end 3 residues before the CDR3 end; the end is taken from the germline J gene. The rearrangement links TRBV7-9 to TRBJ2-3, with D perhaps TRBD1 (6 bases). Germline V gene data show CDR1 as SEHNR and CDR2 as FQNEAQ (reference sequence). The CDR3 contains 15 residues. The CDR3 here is CASSLSGVGNQPQYF. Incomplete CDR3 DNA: TGTGCCAGCAGCTTGTCAGGGGTGGGAAATCAGCCG.

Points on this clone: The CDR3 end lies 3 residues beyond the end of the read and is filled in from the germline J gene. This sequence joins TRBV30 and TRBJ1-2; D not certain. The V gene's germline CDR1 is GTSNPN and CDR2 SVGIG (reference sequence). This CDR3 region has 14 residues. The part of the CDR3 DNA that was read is TGTGCCTGGAGACTAGCGGGAAGCACAGATACC. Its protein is CAWRLAGSTDT. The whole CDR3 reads CAWRLAGSTDTYTF.

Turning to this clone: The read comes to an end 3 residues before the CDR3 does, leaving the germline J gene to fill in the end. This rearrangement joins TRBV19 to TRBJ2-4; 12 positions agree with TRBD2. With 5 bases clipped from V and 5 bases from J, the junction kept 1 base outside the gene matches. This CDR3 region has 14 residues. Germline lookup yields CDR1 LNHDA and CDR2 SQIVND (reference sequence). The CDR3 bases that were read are TGTGCCAGTAGTCCTAGCGGGAGGGAAAACATT. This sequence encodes CASSPSGRENI. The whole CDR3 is CASSPSGRENIQYF.

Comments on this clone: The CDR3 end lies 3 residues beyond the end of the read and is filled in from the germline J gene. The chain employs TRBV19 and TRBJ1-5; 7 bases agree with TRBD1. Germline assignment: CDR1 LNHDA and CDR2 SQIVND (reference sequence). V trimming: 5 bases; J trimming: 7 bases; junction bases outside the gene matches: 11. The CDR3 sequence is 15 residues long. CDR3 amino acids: CASSYRGGLGQPQHF. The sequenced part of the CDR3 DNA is TGTGCCAGTAGTTACAGGGGAGGGCTCGGACAGCCC.

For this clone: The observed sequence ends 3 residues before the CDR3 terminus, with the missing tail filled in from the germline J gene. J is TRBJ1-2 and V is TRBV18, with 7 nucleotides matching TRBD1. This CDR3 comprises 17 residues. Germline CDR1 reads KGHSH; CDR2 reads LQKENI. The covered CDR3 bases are TGTGCCAGCTCACCAGCTGCTTCGACTAGCGGGACAGATACC. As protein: CASSPAASTSGTDT. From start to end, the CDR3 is CASSPAASTSGTDTYTF. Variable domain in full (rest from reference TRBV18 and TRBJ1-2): NAGVMQNPRHLVRRRGQEARLRCSPMKGHSHVYWYRQLPEEGLKFMVYLQKENIIDESGMPKERFSAEFPKEGPSILRIQQVVRGDSAAYFCASSPAASTSGTDTYTFGSGTRLTVV.

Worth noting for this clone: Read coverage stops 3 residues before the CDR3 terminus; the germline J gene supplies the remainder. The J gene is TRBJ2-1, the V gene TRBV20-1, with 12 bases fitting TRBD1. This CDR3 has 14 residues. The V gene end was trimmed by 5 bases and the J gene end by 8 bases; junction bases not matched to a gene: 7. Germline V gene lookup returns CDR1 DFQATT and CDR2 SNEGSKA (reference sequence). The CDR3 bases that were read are TGCAGTGCTGCCGGGACAGGGGGCATATATGAG. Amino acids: CSAAGTGGIYE. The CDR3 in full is CSAAGTGGIYEQFF.

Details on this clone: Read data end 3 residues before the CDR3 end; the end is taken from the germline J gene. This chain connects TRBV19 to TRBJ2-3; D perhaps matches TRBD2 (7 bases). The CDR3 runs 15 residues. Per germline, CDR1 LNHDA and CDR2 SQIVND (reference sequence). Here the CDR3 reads CASSRSPGGREPQYF. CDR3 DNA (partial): TGTGCCAGTAGTAGATCCCCGGGGGGCCGAGAGCCG.

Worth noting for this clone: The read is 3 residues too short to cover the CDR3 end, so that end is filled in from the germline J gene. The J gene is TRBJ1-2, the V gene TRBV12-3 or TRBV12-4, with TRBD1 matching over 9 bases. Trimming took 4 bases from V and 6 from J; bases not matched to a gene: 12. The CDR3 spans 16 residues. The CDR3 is CASSWGGQGHSDGYTF. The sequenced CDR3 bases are TGTGCCAGCAGTTGGGGGGGACAGGGACATTCCGATGGC.

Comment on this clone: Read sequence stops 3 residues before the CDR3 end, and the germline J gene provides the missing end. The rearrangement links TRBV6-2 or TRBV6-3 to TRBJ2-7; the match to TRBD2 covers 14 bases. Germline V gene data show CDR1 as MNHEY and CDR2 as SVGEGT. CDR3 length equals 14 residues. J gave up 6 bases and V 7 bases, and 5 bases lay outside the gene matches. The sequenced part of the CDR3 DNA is TGTGCCAGCATTGGACTAGCGGGAGGACGCGAG. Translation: CASIGLAGGRE. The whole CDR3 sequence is CASIGLAGGREQYF.

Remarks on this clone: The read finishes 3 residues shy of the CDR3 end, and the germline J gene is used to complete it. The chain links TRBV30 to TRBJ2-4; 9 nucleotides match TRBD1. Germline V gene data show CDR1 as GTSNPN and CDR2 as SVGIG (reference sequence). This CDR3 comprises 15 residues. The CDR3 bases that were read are TGTGCCTGGAGGAGGACAGGGGTCGGGGACTATGGT. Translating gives CAWRRTGVGDYG. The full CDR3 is CAWRRTGVGDYGQYF.

The CDR3 protein is CSAQQGTNGQPQYF. The CDR3 DNA, read in part, is TGCAGTGCTCAACAGGGGACAAATGGCCAGCCG. The rearrangement uses TRBV20-1 and TRBJ2-3; TRBD1 matches 7 bases. The read stops 3 residues short of the end of the CDR3; the missing end is completed from the germline J gene. The CDR3 has 14 residues. Germline V gene sequence: CDR1 DFQATT, CDR2 SNEGSKA (reference sequence).

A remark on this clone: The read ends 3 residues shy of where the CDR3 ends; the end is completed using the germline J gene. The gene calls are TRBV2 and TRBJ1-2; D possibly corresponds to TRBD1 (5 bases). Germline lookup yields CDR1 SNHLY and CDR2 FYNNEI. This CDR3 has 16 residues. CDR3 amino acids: CASNPPGTSLRSDYTF. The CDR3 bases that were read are TGTGCCAGCAATCCTCCCGGGACTAGCCTCCGTTCCGAC.

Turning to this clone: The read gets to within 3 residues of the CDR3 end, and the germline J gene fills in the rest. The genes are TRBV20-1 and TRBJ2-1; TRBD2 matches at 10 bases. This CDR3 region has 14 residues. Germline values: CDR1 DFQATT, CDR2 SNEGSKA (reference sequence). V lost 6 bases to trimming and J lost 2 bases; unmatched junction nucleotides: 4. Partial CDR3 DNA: TGCAGTGCCCGAGCGGGAGGGCCCTACAATGAG. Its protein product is CSARAGGPYNE. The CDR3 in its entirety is CSARAGGPYNEQFF.

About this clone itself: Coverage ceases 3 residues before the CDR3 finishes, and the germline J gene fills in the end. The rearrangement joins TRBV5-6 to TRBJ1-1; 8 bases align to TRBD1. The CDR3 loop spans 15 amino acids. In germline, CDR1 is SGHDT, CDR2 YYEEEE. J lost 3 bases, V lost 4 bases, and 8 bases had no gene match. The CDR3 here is CASSAQGAWDTEAFF. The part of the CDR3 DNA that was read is TGTGCCAGCAGCGCTCAGGGGGCGTGGGACACTGAA.

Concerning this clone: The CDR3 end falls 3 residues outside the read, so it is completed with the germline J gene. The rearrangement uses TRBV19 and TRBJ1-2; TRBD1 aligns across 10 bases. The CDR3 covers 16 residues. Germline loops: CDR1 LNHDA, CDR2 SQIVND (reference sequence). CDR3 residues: CASGPLGQGGAYDYTF. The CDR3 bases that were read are TGTGCCAGTGGTCCTCTTGGACAGGGGGGTGCCTACGAC.

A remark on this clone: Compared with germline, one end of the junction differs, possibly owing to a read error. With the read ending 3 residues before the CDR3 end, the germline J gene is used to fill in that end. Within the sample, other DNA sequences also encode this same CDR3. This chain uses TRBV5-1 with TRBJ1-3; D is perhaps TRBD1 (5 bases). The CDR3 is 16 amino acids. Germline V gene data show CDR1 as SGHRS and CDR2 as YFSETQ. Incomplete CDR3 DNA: TGCGCCAGCAGCTCCCGGGGGACGGACTCTGGAAACACA. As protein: CASSSRGTDSGNT. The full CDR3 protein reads CASSSRGTDSGNTIYF.

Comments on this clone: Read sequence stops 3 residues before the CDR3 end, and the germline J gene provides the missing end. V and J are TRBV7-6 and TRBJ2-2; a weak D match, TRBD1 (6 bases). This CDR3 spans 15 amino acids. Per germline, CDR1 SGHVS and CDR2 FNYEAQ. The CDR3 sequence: CASSLEPQGNEKLFF. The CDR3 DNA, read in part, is TGTGCCAGCAGCTTAGAGCCTCAGGGGAATGAAAAG.

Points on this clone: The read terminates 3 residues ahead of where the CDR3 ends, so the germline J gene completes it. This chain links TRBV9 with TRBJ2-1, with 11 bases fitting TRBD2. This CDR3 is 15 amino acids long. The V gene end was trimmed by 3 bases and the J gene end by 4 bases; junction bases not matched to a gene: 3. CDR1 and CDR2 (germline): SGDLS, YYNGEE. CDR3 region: CASSAGLAEYNEQFF. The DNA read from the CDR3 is TGTGCCAGCAGCGCGGGACTAGCGGAATACAATGAG.

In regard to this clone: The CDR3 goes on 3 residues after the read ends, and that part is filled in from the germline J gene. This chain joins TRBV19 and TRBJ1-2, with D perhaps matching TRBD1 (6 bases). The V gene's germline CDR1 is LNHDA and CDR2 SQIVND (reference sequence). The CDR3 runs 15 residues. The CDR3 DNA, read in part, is TGTGCCAGTGGGGGGGCTCTCACTTTCACAGATACC. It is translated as CASGGALTFTDT. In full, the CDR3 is CASGGALTFTDTYTF.